The clone carrying this T cell receptor (beta chain) was found a few times. Sequencing was performed with immunoSEQ multiplex PCR; in TCRdb, only in-frame clones are kept and a portion is missing. The table records around 200,000 clones, more than 80% of them present only once. The sample is drawn from a study of blood T cell repertoires in COVID-19. This CDR3 comprises 13 residues. The germline gives CDR1 MNHEY, CDR2 SVGEGT. V lost 5 bases and J 10 bases, leaving 12 bases between the germline ends. The V call is TRBV6-2 or TRBV6-3, the J call TRBJ1-6; tentatively, D is TRBD1 (5 bases). Specimen: PBMCs or T cells enriched from blood (not recorded which). The sequence was obtained from a woman aged 40 to 49 with acute COVID-19. CDR3: CASSTPRVSPLHF. Written as DNA, the CDR3 is TGTGCCAGCAGTACACCCAGGGTATCACCCCTCCACTTT.